This T cell receptor (beta chain) is from a study of early T cells in non-severe SARS-CoV-2 infection. Study as a whole: Chains from this unsorted whole-blood bulk RNA could not be paired.

The protocol attached unique molecular identifiers to individual cDNA molecules. TCRdb reprocessed the 5' RACE reads with MiXCR, giving one entry per CDR3 protein. The sample lists tens of thousands of distinct CDR3 sequences, around 6.8% occurring once. Study-wide results and caveats: VDJdb matching favored anti-spike CD8 responses, missing private and CD4 specificities.

Germline loops: CDR1 PRHDT, CDR2 FYEKMQ (reference sequence). CDR3 size: 20 residues. The germline V and J ends were trimmed by 3 bases and 1 base, with 26 bases remaining between them. This clonotype has only a few counts. Its antigen is still unknown. This clonotype was obtained from an adult who was a healthcare worker with PCR-confirmed SARS-CoV-2 infection or an uninfected control (not recorded which). The chain employs TRBV13 and TRBJ2-3; unclear D gene. The sequencing used whole blood, collected at baseline. The CDR3 coding sequence is TGTGCCAGCAGCTTTTTCCGCGAGGAGATCCGTTCGTTTGGCACAGATACGCAGTATTTT. It yields the protein CASSFFREEIRSFGTDTQYF.